The rows below give T cell receptor beta chains drawn from one sample of a study of control samples from healthy donors and cancer patients. Measured with immunoSEQ multiplex PCR; TCRdb has only the in-frame clones, and not every one. The table records around 84,000 clones, 75% to 95% of them present only once. Sequenced sample: blood. These receptors were taken from a man aged 30-40 years in good health. Each CDR3 is given with its conserved first and last residue. D genes are given only for firm matches. Size is omitted from some rows. Given values are once, few, many or a class for expanded clones.

D	J	size	length	V	CDR3	DNA
NA	TRBJ2-1	NA	13	TRBV9	CASSGLGGSEQFF	TGTGCCAGCAGCGGCCTGGGGGGCAGTGAGCAGTTCTTC
NA	TRBJ1-1	NA	13	TRBV6-5	CATLRAGNTEAFF	TGTGCCACCCTAAGGGCTGGGAACACTGAAGCTTTCTTT
TRBD2	TRBJ2-4	NA	16	TRBV27	CASSLTGGGAKNIQYF	TGTGCCAGCAGTTTAACCGGCGGGGGGGCGAAAAACATTCAGTACTTC
NA	TRBJ2-7	NA	14	TRBV7-8	CASSPGAGAYEQYF	TGTGCCAGCAGCCCAGGCGCAGGGGCCTACGAGCAGTACTTC
NA	TRBJ1-1	NA	15	TRBV5-3	CARSFHGSWGTEAFF	TGTGCCAGAAGCTTTCATGGTAGCTGGGGCACTGAAGCTTTCTTT
NA	TRBJ2-3	NA	13	TRBV29-1	CSVEETSTDTQYF	TGCAGCGTTGAAGAAACTAGCACAGATACGCAGTATTTT
TRBD1	TRBJ1-3	NA	15	TRBV9	CASSAQGAAGNTIYF	TGTGCCAGCAGTGCTCAGGGGGCAGCTGGAAACACCATATATTTT
NA	TRBJ2-5	NA	16	TRBV5-4	CASSRGLRGEQETQYF	TGTGCCAGCAGCAGGGGGCTGCGGGGGGAACAAGAGACCCAGTACTTC
NA	TRBJ2-2	NA	17	TRBV18	CASSPPSGNTETGELFF	TGTGCCAGCTCACCACCTTCGGGGAACACCGAAACCGGGGAGCTGTTTTTT
NA	TRBJ1-6	few	15	TRBV28	CASRGGVPPVSPLHF	TGTGCCAGCAGGGGGGGAGTGCCCCCCGTATCACCCCTCCACTTT
NA	TRBJ1-5	NA	14	TRBV19	CASSIQYSNQPQHF	TGTGCCAGTAGTATACAGTATAGCAATCAGCCCCAGCATTTT
NA	TRBJ2-1	NA	13	TRBV9	CASSVGAGNEQFF	TGTGCCAGCAGCGTAGGGGCAGGGAATGAGCAGTTCTTC
NA	TRBJ1-2	NA	14	TRBV28	CASSPTGHNYGYTF	TGTGCCAGCAGTCCAACAGGGCATAACTATGGCTACACCTTC
NA	TRBJ1-1	NA	14	TRBV29-1	CSVEDQGPNTEAFF	TGCAGCGTTGAAGATCAGGGCCCGAACACTGAAGCTTTCTTT
NA	TRBJ2-1	NA	14	TRBV10-3	CAIMRMSSYNEQFF	TGTGCCATCATGAGGATGAGCTCCTACAATGAGCAGTTCTTC
NA	TRBJ2-1	NA	14	TRBV11-1	CASSLGWPDNEQFF	TGTGCCAGCAGCTTAGGTTGGCCCGACAATGAGCAGTTCTTC
NA	TRBJ2-5	NA	17	TRBV7-3	CASSRKRRGTFGETQYF	TGTGCCAGCAGCCGTAAACGTAGGGGCACCTTTGGAGAGACCCAGTACTTC
TRBD2	TRBJ2-1	few	15	TRBV5-1	CASSLMTGGPNEQFF	TGCGCCAGCAGCTTGATGACGGGAGGGCCCAATGAGCAGTTCTTC
NA	TRBJ1-3	NA	14	TRBV6-2/TRBV6-3	CASSQGRSGNTIYF	TGTGCCAGCAGTCAGGGACGATCCGGAAACACCATATATTTT
TRBD2	TRBJ2-5	NA	15	TRBV6-2/TRBV6-3	CASSYPSGYQETQYF	TGTGCCAGCAGTTACCCTAGCGGCTACCAAGAGACCCAGTACTTC
NA	TRBJ1-1	NA	11	TRBV5-1	CASSSATEAFF	TGCGCCAGCAGCTCGGCCACTGAAGCTTTCTTT
NA	TRBJ2-7	NA	14	TRBV28	CASSSWTETSEQYF	TGTGCCAGCTCGAGTTGGACGGAGACGAGCGAGCAGTACTTC
TRBD1	TRBJ1-6	NA	16	TRBV14	CASSRMGQRNNSPLHF	TGTGCCAGCAGCCGTATGGGACAGCGAAATAATTCACCCCTCCACTTT
TRBD1	TRBJ1-2	NA	16	TRBV5-1	CASSLTPWTGNYGYTF	TGCGCCAGCAGCTTGACCCCTTGGACAGGAAACTATGGCTACACCTTC
NA	TRBJ2-2	once	17	TRBV10-3	CAISDDRLPSNTGELFF	TGTGCCATCAGTGACGACAGACTCCCTTCGAACACCGGGGAGCTGTTTTTT
TRBD2	TRBJ2-2	NA	15	TRBV6-5	CASSSAGVGAGELFF	TGTGCCAGCAGTTCCGCGGGGGTAGGGGCCGGGGAGCTGTTTTTT
NA	TRBJ2-7	NA	14	TRBV7-9	CASRGGGSRPEQYF	TGTGCCAGCAGAGGGGGCGGGAGTCGACCCGAGCAGTACTTC
NA	TRBJ2-7	few	14	TRBV4-1	CASSQEEGRHEQYF	TGCGCCAGCAGCCAAGAGGAGGGGCGGCACGAGCAGTACTTC
NA	TRBJ1-4	NA	11	TRBV12-3/TRBV12-4	CASRLDEKLFF	TGTGCCAGCAGGTTGGATGAAAAACTGTTTTTT
NA	TRBJ2-3	NA	15	TRBV7-2	CASTPSWTETDTQYF	TGTGCCAGCACCCCGAGCTGGACGGAGACAGATACGCAGTATTTT
TRBD2	TRBJ2-1	NA	15	TRBV7-3	CASSPGLAGDGEQFF	TGTGCCAGCAGCCCGGGACTAGCGGGAGACGGTGAGCAGTTCTTC
TRBD2	TRBJ2-7	NA	16	TRBV6-2/TRBV6-3	CASSPPGLAGGREQYF	TGTGCCAGCAGCCCGCCCGGACTAGCGGGGGGGCGCGAGCAGTACTTC
NA	TRBJ1-5	NA	13	TRBV28	CASQGQLNQPQHF	TGTGCCAGCCAAGGACAGCTCAATCAGCCCCAGCATTTT
NA	TRBJ2-7	NA	13	TRBV6-5	CASTLRGSYEQYF	TGTGCCAGCACCCTTCGGGGTTCCTACGAGCAGTACTTC
NA	TRBJ2-1	once	12	TRBV4-3	CASSQDWGEQFF	TGCGCCAGCAGCCAAGACTGGGGTGAGCAGTTCTTC
TRBD1	TRBJ1-5	NA	14	TRBV7-2	CASSPDRVGQPQHF	TGTGCCAGCAGCCCAGACAGGGTCGGGCAGCCCCAGCATTTT
NA	TRBJ2-7	once	15	TRBV29-1	CSVERTGLSSYEQYF	TGCAGCGTTGAAAGGACGGGGTTAAGCTCCTACGAGCAGTACTTC
TRBD1	TRBJ1-1	NA	15	TRBV7-9	CASSLQGALNTEAFF	TGTGCCAGCAGCTTACAGGGGGCCCTGAACACTGAAGCTTTCTTT